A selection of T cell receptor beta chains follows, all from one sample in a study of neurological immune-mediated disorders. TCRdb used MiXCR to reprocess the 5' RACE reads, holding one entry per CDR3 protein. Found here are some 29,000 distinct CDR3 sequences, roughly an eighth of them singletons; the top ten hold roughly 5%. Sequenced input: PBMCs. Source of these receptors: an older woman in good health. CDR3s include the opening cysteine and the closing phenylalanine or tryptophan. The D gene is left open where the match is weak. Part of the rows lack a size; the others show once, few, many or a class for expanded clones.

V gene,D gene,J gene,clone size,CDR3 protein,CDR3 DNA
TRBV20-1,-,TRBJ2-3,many,CSASARDTQYF,TGCAGTGCTAGCGCTAGGGATACGCAGTATTTT
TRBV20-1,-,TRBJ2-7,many,CSALSGLNMGEQYF,TGCAGTGCTTTAAGCGGGCTAAATATGGGGGAGCAGTACTTC
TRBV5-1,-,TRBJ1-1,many,CASSLRTVNTEAFF,TGCGCCAGCAGCTTGAGGACAGTTAACACTGAAGCTTTCTTT
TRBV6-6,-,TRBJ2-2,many,CASSYVGAPSGELFF,TGTGCCAGCAGTTATGTGGGGGCGCCCTCCGGGGAGCTGTTTTTT
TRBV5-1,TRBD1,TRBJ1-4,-,CTSNTGQGNEKLFF,TGCACCAGCAACACCGGACAGGGTAATGAAAAACTGTTTTTT
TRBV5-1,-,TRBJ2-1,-,CASSLDGTYNDHFF,TGCGCCAGCAGCTTGGACGGGACCTACAATGACCATTTCTTC
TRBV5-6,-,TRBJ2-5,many,CASSFRAALGTQYF,TGTGCCAGCAGCTTCCGAGCGGCCCTTGGGACCCAGTACTTC
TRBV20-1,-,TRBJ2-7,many,CSARPLHRGNYEQYF,TGCAGTGCTAGACCCCTTCACAGAGGAAACTACGAGCAGTACTTC
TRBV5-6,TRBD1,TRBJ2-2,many,CASSLLGQGVNTGELFF,TGTGCCAGCAGCTTATTGGGACAGGGTGTTAACACCGGGGAGCTGTTTTTT
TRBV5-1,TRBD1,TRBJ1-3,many,CASSLEAQGFVSGNTIYF,TGCGCCAGCAGCTTGGAGGCACAGGGGTTCGTCTCTGGAAACACCATATATTTT
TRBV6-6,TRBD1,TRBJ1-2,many,CASSSHRDRPYGYTF,TGTGCCAGCAGTTCCCACCGGGACAGACCCTATGGCTACACCTTC
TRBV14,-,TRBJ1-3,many,CASSPDGNTIYF,TGTGCCAGCAGCCCGGATGGAAACACCATATATTTT
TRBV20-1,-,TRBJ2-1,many,CSARTARGYNEQFF,TGCAGTGCTCGGACTGCCCGCGGTTACAATGAGCAGTTCTTC
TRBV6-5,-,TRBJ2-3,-,CVSRPAGTLTTDTQYF,TGTGTCAGCAGACCTGCGGGGACCCTTACCACAGATACGCAGTATTTT
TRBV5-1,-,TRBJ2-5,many,CASSWTVGETQYF,TGCGCCAGCAGCTGGACAGTAGGAGAGACCCAGTACTTC
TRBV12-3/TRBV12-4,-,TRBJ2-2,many,CASSSRMGTGELFF,TGTGCCAGCAGTTCACGCATGGGCACCGGGGAGCTGTTTTTT
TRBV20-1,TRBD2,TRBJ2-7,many,CSAPWSGGPREQYF,TGCAGTGCCCCCTGGTCGGGGGGGCCTCGGGAGCAGTACTTC
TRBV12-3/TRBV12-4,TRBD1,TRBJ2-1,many,CASRGTGRNEQFF,TGTGCCAGCAGAGGGACAGGGAGGAATGAGCAGTTCTTC
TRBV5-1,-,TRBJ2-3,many,CASSLTEPSTDTQYF,TGCGCCAGCAGCTTAACAGAGCCTAGCACAGATACGCAGTATTTT
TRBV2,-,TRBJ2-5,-,CASNEGLETQYF,TGTGCCAGCAATGAGGGGCTGGAGACCCAGTACTTC
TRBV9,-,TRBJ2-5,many,CASSVMGQAQETQYF,TGTGCCAGCAGCGTGATGGGACAAGCACAAGAGACCCAGTACTTC
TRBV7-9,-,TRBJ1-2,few,CASSSQGYGYTF,TGTGCCAGCAGCTCCCAGGGGTATGGCTACACCTTC
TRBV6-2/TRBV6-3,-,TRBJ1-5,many,CASSGRTVYQPQHF,TGTGCCAGCAGTGGACGGACAGTTTATCAGCCCCAGCATTTT
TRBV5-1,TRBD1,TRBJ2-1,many,CASASGQANNEQFF,TGCGCCAGCGCCTCGGGACAGGCTAACAATGAGCAGTTCTTC
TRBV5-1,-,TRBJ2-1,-,CASSFGTQGNEQFF,TGCGCCAGCAGCTTCGGGACTCAGGGGAATGAGCAGTTCTTC
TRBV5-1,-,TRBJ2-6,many,CASSLGAGTRVSGANVLTF,TGCGCCAGCAGCTTGGGCGCGGGGACCCGTGTCTCTGGGGCCAACGTCCTGACTTTC
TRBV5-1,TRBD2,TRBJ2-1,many,CASSRGGSGGPIYNEQFF,TGCGCCAGCAGCAGGGGGGGTAGCGGGGGGCCTATCTACAATGAGCAGTTCTTC
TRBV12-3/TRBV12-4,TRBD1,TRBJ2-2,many,CASSPGQGFNTGELFF,TGTGCCAGCAGCCCGGGACAGGGATTTAACACCGGGGAGCTGTTTTTT
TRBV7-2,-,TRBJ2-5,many,CASSLGARETQYF,TGTGCCAGCAGCTTAGGTGCTAGAGAGACCCAGTACTTC
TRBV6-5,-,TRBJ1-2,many,CASSSARANYGYTF,TGTGCCAGCAGCTCGGCCCGAGCTAACTATGGCTACACCTTC
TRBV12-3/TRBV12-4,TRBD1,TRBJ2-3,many,CASSPITVQGRGTDTQYF,TGTGCCAGCAGCCCAATCACAGTACAGGGGCGAGGCACAGATACGCAGTATTTT
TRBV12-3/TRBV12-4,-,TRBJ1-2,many,CASSLSYGYTF,TGTGCCAGCAGTTTAAGCTATGGCTACACCTTC
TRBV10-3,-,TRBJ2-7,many,CAISESGGIREQYF,TGTGCCATCAGTGAGTCAGGGGGGATACGCGAGCAGTACTTC
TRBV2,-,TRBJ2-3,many,CATRLGKGTDTQYF,TGTGCCACCAGGCTGGGAAAAGGCACAGATACGCAGTATTTT
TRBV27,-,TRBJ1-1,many,CASSFLLGPNTEAFF,TGTGCCAGCAGTTTCCTTTTGGGCCCGAACACTGAAGCTTTCTTT
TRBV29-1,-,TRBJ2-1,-,CSVLEGRGTNEQIF,TGCAGCGTGCTCGAGGGGAGGGGGACTAATGAGCAGATCTTC
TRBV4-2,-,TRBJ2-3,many,CASSQVRGGSTDTQYF,TGTGCCAGCAGCCAAGTCAGGGGGGGCAGCACAGATACGCAGTATTTT
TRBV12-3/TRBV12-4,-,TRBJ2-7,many,CASSLIGEQYF,TGTGCCAGCAGTTTAATTGGCGAGCAGTACTTC
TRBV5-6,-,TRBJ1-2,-,CTSSTTSGYIYGYTF,TGTACCAGCAGCACCACCTCGGGGTATATATATGGCTACACCTTC
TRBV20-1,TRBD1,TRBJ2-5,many,CSARDLGTGKETQYF,TGCAGTGCTAGAGATCTCGGGACAGGGAAGGAGACCCAGTACTTC
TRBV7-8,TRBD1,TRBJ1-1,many,CASSLGRTGMNTEAFF,TGTGCCAGCAGCTTAGGCCGGACAGGCATGAACACTGAAGCTTTCTTT
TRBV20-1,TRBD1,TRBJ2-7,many,CRPPGTGAPEQYF,TGCCGACCCCCCGGGACAGGGGCCCCTGAGCAGTACTTC
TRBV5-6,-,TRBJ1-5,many,CASSLGGYSNQPQHF,TGTGCCAGCAGCTTGGGGGGATATAGCAATCAGCCCCAGCATTTT
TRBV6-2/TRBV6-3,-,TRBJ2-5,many,CASSPAGVSIRAQYF,TGTGCCAGCAGTCCGGCCGGGGTATCAATCAGGGCCCAGTACTTC
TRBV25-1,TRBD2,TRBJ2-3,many,CASRRGGSTDTQYF,TGTGCCAGCAGACGCGGGGGTAGCACAGATACGCAGTATTTT
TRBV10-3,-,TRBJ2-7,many,CAISGDFYEQYF,TGTGCCATCAGTGGGGACTTTTACGAGCAGTACTTC
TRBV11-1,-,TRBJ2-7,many,CASSADSYEQYF,TGTGCCAGCAGCGCCGACTCCTACGAGCAGTACTTC
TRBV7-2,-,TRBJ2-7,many,CASSSRDSPYSYEQYF,TGTGCCAGCAGCTCCCGGGACTCCCCTTATTCCTACGAGCAGTACTTC
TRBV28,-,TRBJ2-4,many,CASSASLVGIQYF,TGTGCCAGCAGTGCTAGCCTCGTCGGAATTCAGTACTTC
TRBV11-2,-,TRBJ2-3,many,CASSQDQGKSDTQYF,TGTGCCAGCAGCCAAGACCAGGGAAAATCAGATACGCAGTATTTT
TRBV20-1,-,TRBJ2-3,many,CSARGPPGGSTDTQYF,TGCAGTGCTAGAGGACCCCCAGGTGGAAGCACAGATACGCAGTATTTT
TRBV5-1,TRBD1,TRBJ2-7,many,CASSLGTGNYEQYF,TGCGCCAGCAGCTTGGGGACAGGGAACTACGAGCAGTACTTC
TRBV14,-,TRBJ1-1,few,CASSQVRASIGEAFF,TGTGCCAGCAGCCAAGTCCGAGCCTCTATAGGGGAAGCTTTCTTT
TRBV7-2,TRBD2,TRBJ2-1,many,CASSLLAGGPNEQFF,TGTGCCAGCAGCTTACTGGCGGGGGGGCCGAATGAGCAGTTCTTC
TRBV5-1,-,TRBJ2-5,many,CASSLVGQGLEETQYF,TGCGCCAGCAGCTTGGTCGGGCAGGGGCTTGAAGAGACCCAGTACTTC